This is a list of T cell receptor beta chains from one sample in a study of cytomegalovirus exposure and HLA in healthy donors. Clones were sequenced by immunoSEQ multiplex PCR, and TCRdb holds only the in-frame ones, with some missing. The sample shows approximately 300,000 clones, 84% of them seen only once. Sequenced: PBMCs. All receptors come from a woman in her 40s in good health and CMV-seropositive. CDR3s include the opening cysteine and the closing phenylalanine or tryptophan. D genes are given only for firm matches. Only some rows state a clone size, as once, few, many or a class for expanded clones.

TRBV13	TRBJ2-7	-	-	CASNQGVDEQYF	TGTGCCAGCAACCAAGGAGTCGACGAGCAGTACTTC
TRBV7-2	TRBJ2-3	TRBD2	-	CASSPSRTSVWTDTQYF	TGTGCCAGCAGCCCCTCCAGGACTAGTGTATGGACAGATACGCAGTATTTT
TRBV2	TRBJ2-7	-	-	CASRGSSYEQYF	TGTGCCAGCAGGGGCTCCTCCTACGAGCAGTACTTC
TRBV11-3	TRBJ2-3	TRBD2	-	CASSLFGTRKEDTQYF	TGTGCCAGCAGCTTATTCGGGACTAGGAAAGAAGATACGCAGTATTTT
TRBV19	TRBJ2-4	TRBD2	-	CASSIDRGGAGGPKNIQYF	TGTGCCAGTAGCATCGACAGGGGAGGAGCGGGAGGGCCTAAAAACATTCAGTACTTC
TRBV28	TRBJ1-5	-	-	CASSLTGMSNQPQHF	TGTGCCAGCAGCCTGACAGGCATGAGCAATCAGCCCCAGCATTTT
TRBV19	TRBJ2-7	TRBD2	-	CASSYRTSGTYEQYF	TGTGCCAGTAGTTACAGGACTAGCGGGACCTACGAGCAGTACTTC
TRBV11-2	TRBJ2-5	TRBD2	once	CASSRGLAGLQETQYF	TGTGCCAGCAGCCGCGGACTAGCGGGCCTCCAAGAGACCCAGTACTTC
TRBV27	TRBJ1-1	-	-	CASRSFPSPEAFF	TGTGCCAGCAGGTCATTCCCGAGTCCTGAAGCTTTCTTT
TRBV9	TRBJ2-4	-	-	CASSVAVMGAQNIQYF	TGTGCCAGCAGCGTAGCGGTCATGGGGGCCCAAAACATTCAGTACTTC
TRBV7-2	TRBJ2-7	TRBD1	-	CASSARTGDPSYEQYF	TGTGCCAGCAGCGCCCGAACAGGGGACCCCTCCTACGAGCAGTACTTC
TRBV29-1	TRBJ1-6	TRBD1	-	CSVRTGDYNSPLHF	TGCAGCGTCCGGACAGGAGATTATAATTCACCCCTCCACTTT
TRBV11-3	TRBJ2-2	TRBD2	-	CASSHGTSGMIGGELFF	TGTGCCAGCAGCCACGGGACTAGCGGGATGATCGGCGGGGAGCTGTTTTTT
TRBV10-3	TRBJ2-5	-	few	CAINDREREETQYF	TGTGCCATCAATGATCGGGAGAGGGAAGAGACCCAGTACTTC
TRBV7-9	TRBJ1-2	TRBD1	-	CASSIPGQGARGYTF	TGTGCCAGCAGCATCCCGGGACAGGGGGCGCGTGGCTACACCTTC
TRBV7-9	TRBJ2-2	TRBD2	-	CASSSPPGGANTGELFF	TGTGCCAGCAGCTCCCCCCCGGGGGGAGCGAACACCGGGGAGCTGTTTTTT
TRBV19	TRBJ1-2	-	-	CASNSFNYGYTF	TGTGCCAGTAACAGTTTCAACTATGGCTACACCTTC
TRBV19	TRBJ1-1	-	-	CASRIRQANTEAFF	TGTGCCAGTAGGATTCGACAGGCGAACACTGAAGCTTTCTTT
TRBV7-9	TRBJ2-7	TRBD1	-	CASSLSVMGQVYEQYF	TGTGCCAGCAGCTTATCAGTCATGGGACAGGTCTACGAGCAGTACTTC
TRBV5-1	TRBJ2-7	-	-	CASSLTGQGTSYEQYF	TGCGCCAGCAGCTTGACGGGACAAGGAACCTCCTACGAGCAGTACTTC
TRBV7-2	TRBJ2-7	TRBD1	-	CASSLESHRGTPYEQYF	TGTGCCAGCAGCTTAGAATCCCACAGGGGCACTCCCTACGAGCAGTACTTC
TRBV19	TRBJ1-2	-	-	CASREASGYGYTF	TGTGCCAGTAGGGAGGCGTCTGGCTATGGCTACACCTTC
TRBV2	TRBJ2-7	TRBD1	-	CASRWTGGIYEQYF	TGTGCCAGCAGGTGGACAGGGGGCATCTACGAGCAGTACTTC
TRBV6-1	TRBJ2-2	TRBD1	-	CASSVGTVNTGELFF	TGTGCCAGCAGTGTCGGGACAGTGAACACCGGGGAGCTGTTTTTT
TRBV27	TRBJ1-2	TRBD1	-	CATTPTGGEGIWGYTF	TGTGCCACCACTCCGACAGGGGGCGAAGGGATCTGGGGCTACACCTTC
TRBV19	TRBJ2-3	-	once	CASSSDSRTDTQYF	TGTGCCAGTAGTTCGGACAGCCGCACAGATACGCAGTATTTT
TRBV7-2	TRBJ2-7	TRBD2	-	CASSPNEGLAVPEQYF	TGTGCCAGCAGCCCGAACGAGGGACTAGCGGTCCCCGAGCAGTACTTC
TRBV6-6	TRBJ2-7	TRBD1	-	CASSQGTGGSGEQYF	TGTGCCAGCAGTCAAGGGACAGGGGGCTCGGGGGAGCAGTACTTC
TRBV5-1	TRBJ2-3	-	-	CASSLSVTSTDTQYF	TGCGCCAGCAGCTTGTCCGTTACTAGCACAGATACGCAGTATTTT
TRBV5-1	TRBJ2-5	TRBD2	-	CASSRTSGRGETQYF	TGCGCCAGCAGCCGAACTAGCGGGAGAGGAGAGACCCAGTACTTC
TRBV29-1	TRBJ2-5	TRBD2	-	CSVVDFGRLAGGETQYF	TGCAGCGTTGTCGACTTCGGGAGACTAGCGGGAGGGGAGACCCAGTACTTC
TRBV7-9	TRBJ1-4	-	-	CASSPQETNEKLFF	TGTGCCAGCAGCCCCCAGGAAACTAATGAAAAACTGTTTTTT
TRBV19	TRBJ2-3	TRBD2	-	CASRPLAGLTDTQYF	TGTGCCAGTAGACCATTAGCGGGCCTCACAGATACGCAGTATTTT
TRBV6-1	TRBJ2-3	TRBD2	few	CASSQREVGTDTQYF	TGTGCCAGCAGCCAGCGGGAGGTTGGCACAGATACGCAGTATTTT
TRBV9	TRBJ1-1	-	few	CASSVGQAGLQGAFF	TGTGCCAGCAGCGTTGGGCAGGCGGGCCTCCAAGGAGCTTTCTTT
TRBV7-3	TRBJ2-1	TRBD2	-	CASRLAGGLAGGLQFF	TGTGCCAGCAGATTAGCAGGGGGTCTAGCGGGAGGCTTGCAGTTCTTC
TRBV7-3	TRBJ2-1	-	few	CASSLSVVNEQFF	TGTGCCAGCAGCTTATCTGTTGTAAATGAGCAGTTCTTC
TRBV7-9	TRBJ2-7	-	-	CASSHLLVAPIDEQYF	TGTGCCAGCAGCCATCTTTTGGTAGCCCCGATTGACGAGCAGTACTTC
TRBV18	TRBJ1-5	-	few	CASSPYRGGESNQPQHF	TGTGCCAGCTCACCTTATCGGGGGGGCGAGAGCAATCAGCCCCAGCATTTT
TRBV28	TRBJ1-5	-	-	CASSYRAQPQHF	TGTGCCAGCAGCTACAGGGCACAGCCCCAGCATTTT
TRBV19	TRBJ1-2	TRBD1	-	CASQGTGLNGYTF	TGTGCCAGTCAAGGGACAGGGCTAAATGGCTACACCTTC
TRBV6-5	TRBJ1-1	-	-	CASTIAPGNTEAFF	TGTGCCAGCACCATAGCCCCCGGGAATACTGAAGCTTTCTTT
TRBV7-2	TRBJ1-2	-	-	CASSLGGYGYTF	TGTGCCAGCAGCCTGGGGGGATACGGCTACACCTTC
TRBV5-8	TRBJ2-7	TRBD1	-	CASSLGRGTGFDEQYF	TGTGCCAGCAGCTTGGGGCGGGGGACAGGGTTTGACGAGCAGTACTTC
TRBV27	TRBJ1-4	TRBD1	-	CASSSLGQGEGKLFF	TGTGCCAGCAGTTCCCTCGGACAGGGGGAAGGGAAACTGTTTTTT
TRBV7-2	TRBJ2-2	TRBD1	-	CASSSRTGGGGELFF	TGTGCCAGCAGCTCCCGGACAGGGGGCGGCGGGGAGCTGTTTTTT
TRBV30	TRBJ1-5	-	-	CAWSAGSENQPQHF	TGTGCCTGGAGTGCGGGGTCAGAGAATCAGCCCCAGCATTTT
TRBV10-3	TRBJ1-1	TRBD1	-	CAISDGTGVAFF	TGTGCCATCAGTGATGGGACAGGGGTAGCTTTCTTT
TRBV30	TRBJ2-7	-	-	CAWGTGSSYEQYF	TGTGCCTGGGGAACCGGGTCGTCCTACGAGCAGTACTTC
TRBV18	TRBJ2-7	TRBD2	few	CASSPGLAGESEQYF	TGTGCCAGCTCACCTGGACTAGCGGGAGAATCCGAGCAGTACTTC
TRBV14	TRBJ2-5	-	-	CASSQAEFRGQETQYF	TGTGCCAGCAGCCAAGCGGAGTTTCGGGGACAAGAGACCCAGTACTTC